The 15 T cell receptor beta chains reported below all come from one sample, sequenced in a study of T cells in narcolepsy. Sequenced by immunoSEQ multiplex PCR; TCRdb stores in-frame clones only, minus some. This repertoire shows about 33,000 clones, about nine tenths found once; its top ten account for around 1.2%. The sequenced sample was CD45RA- memory CD4+ T cells from PBMCs. The receptors originated from a human donor with narcolepsy.

This chain joins TRBV5-8 and TRBJ1-2; weak D call: TRBD1 (5 bases). CDR3 length equals 14 residues. Trimming removed 6 bases from V and 8 bases from J, with 20 bases in between. Looked up from germline, CDR1 is SGHTS and CDR2 is YDEGEE. The CDR3 bases are TGTGCCAGCACCAACTACCCTTCCAGGGTCGGCTACACCTTC. Protein sequence: CASTNYPSRVGYTF.

V and J are TRBV28 and TRBJ2-4, with a weak D call TRBD2 (6 bases). V was cut by 5 bases and J by 1 base, with 12 bases left in between. Germline V gives CDR1 MDHEN, CDR2 SYDVKM. CDR3 size: 15 residues. The CDR3 coding sequence is TGTGCCAGCAGTCTACCCAGCGGGGCCAAAAACATTCAGTACTTC. Translating gives CASSLPSGAKNIQYF.

The chain links TRBV6-1 to TRBJ2-7, with TRBD2 matching 8 bases. The germline V gene encodes CDR1 MNHNS and CDR2 SASEGT. V was clipped by 10 bases and J by 7 bases; unmatched bases: 18. The CDR3 has 15 residues. DNA for the CDR3: TGTGCCACCCAGTCCCAGCGGGAGAGTCTCGGTGAGCAGTACTTC. It translates to CATQSQRESLGEQYF.

This clone was detected a few times. The V and J genes are TRBV5-1 and TRBJ2-3; 12 nucleotides line up with TRBD1. The CDR3 is made up of 15 amino acids. V dropped 0 bases and J dropped 4; count of bases not matched to a gene: 0. From germline, CDR1 is SGHRS and CDR2 YFSETQ. The CDR3 spells CASSLGDRGPDTQYF. For the CDR3, the DNA is TGCGCCAGCAGCTTGGGGGACAGGGGGCCAGATACGCAGTATTTT.

The gene calls are TRBV28 and TRBJ2-3; D possibly matches TRBD1 or TRBD2 (5 bases each). The CDR3 has 16 residues. The V end lost 8 bases, the J end lost 7 bases, and 25 bases lay between the germline ends. Germline-derived CDR1 and CDR2 are MDHEN and SYDVKM. The CDR3 protein is CASGDQDWVKQYTQYF. CDR3 nucleotide sequence: TGTGCCAGCGGGGACCAGGATTGGGTCAAACAGTATACGCAGTATTTT.

This chain joins TRBV5-1 and TRBJ1-4, with D unclear. Germline lookup yields CDR1 SGHRS and CDR2 YFSETQ. V was clipped by 7 bases and J by 8 bases, with 12 bases between them. CDR3 length equals 12 residues. CDR3 coding DNA: TGCGCCAGCGGGGAGGACGGCGAAAAACTGTTTTTT. This encodes CASGEDGEKLFF. The full variable domain, completed using reference TRBV5-1 and TRBJ1-4, is KAGVTQTPRYLIKTRGQQVTLSCSPISGHRSVSWYQQTPGQGLQFLFEYFSETQRNKGNFPGRFSGRQFSNSRSEMNVSTLELGDSALYLCASGEDGEKLFFGSGTQLSVL.

The CDR3 region is CASSLTGGTSTFF. The CDR3, as DNA: TGTGCCAGCAGCTTAACCGGGGGGACAAGTACTTTCTTT. The chain is built from TRBV7-2 and TRBJ1-1, with a weak D call TRBD1 (6 bases). V was pared by 2 bases and J by 12 bases, with 16 bases between. The CDR3 contains 13 residues. Germline-derived CDR1 and CDR2 are SGHTA and FQGNSA.

V gene TRBV30 combines with J gene TRBJ1-4; D not resolved. The germline gives CDR1 GTSNPN, CDR2 SVGIG (reference sequence). V gave up 0 bases and J gave up 0 bases, with 11 bases separating them. This CDR3 comprises 16 residues. The CDR3 loop reads CAWSVVGRATNEKLFF. In DNA form, the CDR3 reads TGTGCCTGGAGTGTAGTAGGGCGGGCAACTAATGAAAAACTGTTTTTT. Using reference TRBV30 and TRBJ1-4 for the parts outside the CDR3, the full variable domain is SQTIHQWPATLVQPVGSPLSLECTVEGTSNPNLYWYRQAAGRGLQLLFYSVGIGQISSEVPQNLSASRPQDRQFILSSKKLLLSDSGFYLCAWSVVGRATNEKLFFGSGTQLSVL.

This clone was counted a single time. The chain couples TRBV4-2 to TRBJ1-2, with 7 bases that match TRBD1. This CDR3 is 14 amino acids long. The trim removed 2 bases at V and 7 bases at J, leaving 7 bases unmatched. Germline V gives CDR1 LGHNA, CDR2 YNFKEQ. CDR3 DNA: TGTGCCAGCAGCCAATACGAGGGGGCAGGTGGCTACACCTTC. It yields the protein CASSQYEGAGGYTF.

V usage is TRBV28 and J usage is TRBJ1-5, with unresolved D. The germline V gene encodes CDR1 MDHEN and CDR2 SYDVKM. Trimming removed 2 bases at V and 4 bases at J, with 9 bases between. The CDR3 length is 14 residues. The CDR3 protein is CASSLKRWNQPQHF. The CDR3 DNA reads as TGTGCCAGCAGTTTAAAAAGGTGGAATCAGCCCCAGCATTTT. Full variable domain (remainder filled in from reference TRBV28 and TRBJ1-5): DVKVTQSSRYLVKRTGEKVFLECVQDMDHENMFWYRQDPGLGLRLIYFSYDVKMKEKGDIPEGYSVSREKKERFSLILESASTNQTSMYLCASSLKRWNQPQHFGDGTRLSIL.

The chain has TRBV27 and TRBJ2-3, with 10 bases fitting TRBD1. The CDR3 is 15 residues long. Germline CDR1 MNHEY, CDR2 SMNVEV (reference sequence). V shed 3 bases and J 5 bases; nucleotides not matched to a gene: 5. Here the CDR3 DNA reads TGTGCCAGCAGTTTTTTGACAGGGGGCGGAGATACGCAGTATTTT. As protein: CASSFLTGGGDTQYF.

The gene calls are TRBV30 and TRBJ2-2, with TRBD2 matching 11 bases. The germline V gene encodes CDR1 GTSNPN and CDR2 SVGIG (reference sequence). After removal of 0 bases from V and 1 base from J, the junction contained 1 base not matched to a gene. The CDR3 contains 16 residues. CDR3 DNA sequence: TGTGCCTGGAGTGTAGGACTAGCGGGGAACACCGGGGAGCTGTTTTTT. Protein product: CAWSVGLAGNTGELFF.

This chain joins TRBV7-2 and TRBJ2-1; 11 bases map to TRBD1. The CDR3 has 16 residues. After removal of 4 bases from V and 7 bases from J, the junction contained 9 bases not matched to a gene. The germline V gene encodes CDR1 SGHTA and CDR2 FQGNSA. The CDR3 coding sequence is TGTGCCAGCAGCTCCCTGACCGGGACAGGGGGTAATGAGCAGTTCTTC. It translates to CASSSLTGTGGNEQFF.

The CDR3 nucleotides are TGTGCCAGCAGTTCCCCCACTAGCGGGAGGACCGGGGAGCTGTTTTTT. Translation gives CASSSPTSGRTGELFF. The genes are TRBV27 and TRBJ2-2; 12 nucleotides match TRBD2. This CDR3 comprises 16 residues. With V trimmed by 4 bases and J by 5 bases, 5 bases remained unmatched. The V gene's germline CDR1 is MNHEY and CDR2 SMNVEV (reference sequence).

The J gene is TRBJ2-1, the V gene TRBV29-1, with TRBD1 identical over 7 bases. Germline V gives CDR1 SQVTM, CDR2 ANQGSEA. The CDR3 extends over 13 amino acids. V was pared by 6 bases and J by 7 bases, with 9 bases of the junction left unmatched. CDR3 coding DNA: TGCAGCGTCCGACAGGGCCGAGTAAATGAGCAGTTCTTC. Its protein product is CSVRQGRVNEQFF.